A single sample gave rise to the 2 T cell receptor beta chains below, sequenced in a study of human T cells and chemical hapten exposure. TCRdb redid the calling of the RACE reads with MiXCR, one entry per CDR3 protein. The sample holds tens of thousands of distinct CDR3 sequences; roughly a tenth are singletons and the top ten take roughly 2.2%. Time point: patch test 1, 2 weeks after DPC sensitization. Documented treatment: therapeutic diphenylcyclopropenone sensitization with weekly scalp DPC. Source: whole blood, taken in connection with sensitization to the hapten diphenylcyclopropenone (DPC). The receptors were sampled from a middle-aged man with alopecia areata. Some clones in this sample may be carry-over from other donors' samples.

The chain is built from TRBV6-5 and TRBJ1-1, with D possibly matching TRBD1 (5 bases). V was trimmed by 2 bases and J by 3 bases, leaving 13 bases between them. The CDR3 sequence is 15 residues long. Per germline, CDR1 MNHEY and CDR2 SVGAGI. CDR3 nucleotide sequence: TGTGCCAGCAGTTACAGGGGACCGGGCCACACTGAAGCTTTCTTT. This encodes CASSYRGPGHTEAFF.

V is TRBV27 and J is TRBJ1-1; 10 nucleotides match TRBD1. The CDR3 runs 13 residues. Trimming took 5 bases from V and 7 from J; bases not matched to a gene: 4. Germline CDR1 reads MNHEY; CDR2 reads SMNVEV (reference sequence). In DNA, the CDR3 is TGTGCCAGCAGTCTTGACAGGGGGCATGAAGCTTTCTTT. Amino acids: CASSLDRGHEAFF.